This T cell receptor beta chain derives from a study of cytomegalovirus exposure and HLA in healthy donors. A note on this clone: What it binds is not known.

Points from the study as a whole: The study assumed roughly uniform donor sequencing depth for presence/absence analyses.

This CDR3 spans 15 amino acids. V lost 3 bases to trimming and J lost 4 bases; unmatched junction nucleotides: 4. The germline V gene has CDR1 MDHEN and CDR2 SYDVKM. The PCR ran on 60 Vbeta and 13 Jbeta primers. Assay: immunoSEQ multiplex PCR; the TCRdb copy retains only in-frame clones and omits some. This repertoire shows about 99,000 clones, 70% to 80% found once; its top ten account for 3% to 3.5%. This sequence joins TRBV28 and TRBJ2-7; 12 nucleotides align to TRBD2. The sequence was collected from a man between 40 and 49 years old in good health and CMV-seronegative. The sequencing sample was made of PBMCs. Here the CDR3 reads CASSLGGTSGYEQYF. In DNA form, the CDR3 reads TGTGCCAGCAGTTTGGGTGGGACTAGCGGGTACGAGCAGTACTTC.